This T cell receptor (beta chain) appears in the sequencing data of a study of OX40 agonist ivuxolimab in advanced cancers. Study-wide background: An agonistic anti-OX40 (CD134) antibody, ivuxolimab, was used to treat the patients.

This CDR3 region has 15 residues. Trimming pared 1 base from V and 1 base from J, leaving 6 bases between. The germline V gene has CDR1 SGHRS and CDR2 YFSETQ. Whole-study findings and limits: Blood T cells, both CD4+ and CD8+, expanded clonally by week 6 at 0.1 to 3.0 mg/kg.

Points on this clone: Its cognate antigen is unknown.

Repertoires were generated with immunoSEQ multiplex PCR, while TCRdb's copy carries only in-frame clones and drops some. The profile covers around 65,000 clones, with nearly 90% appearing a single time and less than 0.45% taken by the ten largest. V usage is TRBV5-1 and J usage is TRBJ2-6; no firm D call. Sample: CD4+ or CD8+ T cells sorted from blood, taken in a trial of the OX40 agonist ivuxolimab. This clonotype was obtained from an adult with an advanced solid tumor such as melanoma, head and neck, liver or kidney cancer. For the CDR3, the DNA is TGCGCCAGCAGCTTGCCCTCGTCTGGGGCCAACGTCCTGACTTTC. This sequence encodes CASSLPSSGANVLTF. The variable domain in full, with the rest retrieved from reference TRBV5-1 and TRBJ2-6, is KAGVTQTPRYLIKTRGQQVTLSCSPISGHRSVSWYQQTPGQGLQFLFEYFSETQRNKGNFPGRFSGRQFSNSRSEMNVSTLELGDSALYLCASSLPSSGANVLTFGAGSRLTVL.